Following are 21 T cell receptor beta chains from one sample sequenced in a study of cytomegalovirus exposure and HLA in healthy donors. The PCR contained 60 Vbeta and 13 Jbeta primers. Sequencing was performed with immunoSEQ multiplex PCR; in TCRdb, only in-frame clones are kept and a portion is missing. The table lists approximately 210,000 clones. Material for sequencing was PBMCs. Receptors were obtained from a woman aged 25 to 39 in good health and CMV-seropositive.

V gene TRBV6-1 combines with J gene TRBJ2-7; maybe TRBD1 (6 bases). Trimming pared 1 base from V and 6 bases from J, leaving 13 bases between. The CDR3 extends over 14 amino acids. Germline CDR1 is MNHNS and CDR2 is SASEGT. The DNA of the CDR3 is TGTGCCAGCAGTGAAGTGAGGGACAAGCCCGAGCAGTACTTC. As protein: CASSEVRDKPEQYF.

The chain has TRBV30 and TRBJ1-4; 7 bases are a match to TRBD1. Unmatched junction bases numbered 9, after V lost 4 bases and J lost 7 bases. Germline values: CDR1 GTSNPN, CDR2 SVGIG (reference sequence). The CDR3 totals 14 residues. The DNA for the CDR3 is TGTGCCTGGACTAGGGGGCCCGGGTCTGAAAAACTGTTTTTT. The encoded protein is CAWTRGPGSEKLFF.

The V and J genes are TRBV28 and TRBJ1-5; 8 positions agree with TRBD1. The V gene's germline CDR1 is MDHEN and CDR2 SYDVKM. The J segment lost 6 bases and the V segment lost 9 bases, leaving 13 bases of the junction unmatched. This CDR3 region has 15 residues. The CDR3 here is CASGQGGWQGQPQHF. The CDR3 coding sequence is TGTGCCAGTGGACAGGGTGGATGGCAGGGTCAGCCCCAGCATTTT.

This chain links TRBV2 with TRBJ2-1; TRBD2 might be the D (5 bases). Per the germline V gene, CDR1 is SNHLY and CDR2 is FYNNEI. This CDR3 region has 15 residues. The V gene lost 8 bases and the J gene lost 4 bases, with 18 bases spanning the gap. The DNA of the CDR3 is TGTGCCAGCTATAGACGGGGAAGCCTTTACAATGAGCAGTTCTTC. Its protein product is CASYRRGSLYNEQFF.

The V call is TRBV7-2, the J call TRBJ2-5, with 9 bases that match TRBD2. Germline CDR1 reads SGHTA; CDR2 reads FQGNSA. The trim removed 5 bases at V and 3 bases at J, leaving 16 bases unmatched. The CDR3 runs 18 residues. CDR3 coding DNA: TGTGCCAGCAGCCCTAGAAGGGCGACTAGCGGAGGGGAAGAGACCCAGTACTTC. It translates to CASSPRRATSGGEETQYF.

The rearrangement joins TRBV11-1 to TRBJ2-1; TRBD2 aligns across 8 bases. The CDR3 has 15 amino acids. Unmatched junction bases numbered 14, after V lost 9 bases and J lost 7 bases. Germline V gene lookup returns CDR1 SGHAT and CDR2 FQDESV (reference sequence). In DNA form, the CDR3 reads TGTGCCAGTAAGAAAGCGGGAGCCCAGGATAATGAGCAGTTCTTC. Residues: CASKKAGAQDNEQFF.

CDR3 bases: TGTGCCAGCAGTTACTCGAAGGGGATGGGGGAGCAGTTCTTC. This codes for CASSYSKGMGEQFF. V usage is TRBV6-6 and J usage is TRBJ2-1; tentative D call: TRBD1 (5 bases). The CDR3 spans 14 residues. Trimming stripped 0 bases from V and 10 bases from J, with 13 bases between. Germline loops: CDR1 MNHNY, CDR2 SVGAGI (reference sequence).

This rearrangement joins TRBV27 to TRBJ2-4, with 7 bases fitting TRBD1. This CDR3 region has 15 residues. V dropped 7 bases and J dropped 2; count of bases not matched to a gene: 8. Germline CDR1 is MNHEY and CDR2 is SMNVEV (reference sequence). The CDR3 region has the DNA TGTGCCAGCAATTACAGGGGTGGGCCCAAAAACATTCAGTACTTC. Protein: CASNYRGGPKNIQYF.

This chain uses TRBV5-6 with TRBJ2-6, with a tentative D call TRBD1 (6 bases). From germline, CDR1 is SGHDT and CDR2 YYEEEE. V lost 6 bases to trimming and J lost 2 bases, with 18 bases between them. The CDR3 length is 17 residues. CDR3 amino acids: CASTLFDRSTGANVLTF. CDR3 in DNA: TGTGCCAGCACCCTTTTCGACAGGTCAACTGGGGCCAACGTCCTGACTTTC.

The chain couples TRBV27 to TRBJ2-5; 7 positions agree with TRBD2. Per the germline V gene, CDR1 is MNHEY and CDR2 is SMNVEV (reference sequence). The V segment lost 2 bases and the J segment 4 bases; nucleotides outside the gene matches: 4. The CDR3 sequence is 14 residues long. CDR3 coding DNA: TGTGCCAGCAGTTTAGCGGGAGAAGGAGAGACCCAGTACTTC. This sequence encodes CASSLAGEGETQYF.

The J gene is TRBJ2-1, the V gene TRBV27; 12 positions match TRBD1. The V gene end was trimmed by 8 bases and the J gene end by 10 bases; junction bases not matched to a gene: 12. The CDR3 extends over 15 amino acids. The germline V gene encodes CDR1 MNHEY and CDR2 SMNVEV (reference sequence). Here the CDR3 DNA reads TGTGCCAGCGCTTCCGGGACAGGGGGCGCGGAGGAGCAGTTCTTC. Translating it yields CASASGTGGAEEQFF.

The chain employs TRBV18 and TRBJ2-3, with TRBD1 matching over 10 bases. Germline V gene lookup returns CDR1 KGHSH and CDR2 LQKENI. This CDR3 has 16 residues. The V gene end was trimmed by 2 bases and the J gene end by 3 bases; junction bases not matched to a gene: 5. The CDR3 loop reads CASSPTAGQGTDTQYF. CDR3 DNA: TGTGCCAGCTCACCAACAGCGGGACAGGGGACAGATACGCAGTATTTT.

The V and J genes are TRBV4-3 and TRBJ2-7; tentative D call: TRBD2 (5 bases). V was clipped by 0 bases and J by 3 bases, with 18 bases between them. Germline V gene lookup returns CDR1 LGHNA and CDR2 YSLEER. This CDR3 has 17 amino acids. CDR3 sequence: CASSQEIVGLAFYEQYF. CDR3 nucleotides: TGCGCCAGCAGCCAAGAAATTGTAGGGCTAGCCTTCTACGAGCAGTACTTC.

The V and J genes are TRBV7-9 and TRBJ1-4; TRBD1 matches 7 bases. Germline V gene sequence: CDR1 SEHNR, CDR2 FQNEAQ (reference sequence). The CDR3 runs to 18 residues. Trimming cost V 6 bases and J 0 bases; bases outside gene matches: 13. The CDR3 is CASRPGDSELATNEKLFF. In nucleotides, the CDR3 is TGTGCCAGCAGGCCCGGGGACAGCGAGCTTGCAACTAATGAAAAACTGTTTTTT.

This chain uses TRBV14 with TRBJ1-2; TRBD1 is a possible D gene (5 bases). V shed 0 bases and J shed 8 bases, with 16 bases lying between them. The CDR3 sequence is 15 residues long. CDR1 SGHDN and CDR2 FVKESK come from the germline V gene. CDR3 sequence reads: CASSQELEQGWGYTF. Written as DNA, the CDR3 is TGTGCCAGCAGCCAAGAATTGGAGCAGGGCTGGGGCTACACCTTC.

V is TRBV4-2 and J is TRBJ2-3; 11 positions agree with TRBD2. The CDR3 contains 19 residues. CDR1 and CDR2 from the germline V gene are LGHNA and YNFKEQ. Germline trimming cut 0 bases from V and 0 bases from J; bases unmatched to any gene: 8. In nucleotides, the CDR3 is TGTGCCAGCAGCCAAGATTTGGCTAGCGGGGGGTGGAGCACAGATACGCAGTATTTT. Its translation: CASSQDLASGGWSTDTQYF.

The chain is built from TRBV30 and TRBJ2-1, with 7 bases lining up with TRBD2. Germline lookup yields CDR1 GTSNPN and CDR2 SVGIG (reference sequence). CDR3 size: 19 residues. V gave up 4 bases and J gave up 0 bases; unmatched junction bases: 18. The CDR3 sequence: CAWIGASGLQLSSYNEQFF. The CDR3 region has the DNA TGTGCCTGGATCGGAGCTAGCGGTTTACAACTTAGCTCCTACAATGAGCAGTTCTTC.

The CDR3 protein is CASSLTGSNEKLFF. In DNA form, the CDR3 reads TGCGCCAGCAGCTTGACAGGGTCTAATGAAAAACTGTTTTTT. The chain couples TRBV5-1 to TRBJ1-4; tentative D call: TRBD1 (6 bases). V was clipped by 1 base and J by 3 bases, with 7 bases between them. Per germline, CDR1 SGHRS and CDR2 YFSETQ. The CDR3 spans 14 residues.

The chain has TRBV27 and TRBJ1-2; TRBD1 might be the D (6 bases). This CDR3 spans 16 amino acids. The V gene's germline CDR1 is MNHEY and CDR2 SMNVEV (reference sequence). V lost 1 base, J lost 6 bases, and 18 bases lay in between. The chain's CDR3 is CASSLWYGGGLDGYTF. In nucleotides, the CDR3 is TGTGCCAGCAGTTTATGGTACGGGGGGGGGCTTGATGGCTACACCTTC.

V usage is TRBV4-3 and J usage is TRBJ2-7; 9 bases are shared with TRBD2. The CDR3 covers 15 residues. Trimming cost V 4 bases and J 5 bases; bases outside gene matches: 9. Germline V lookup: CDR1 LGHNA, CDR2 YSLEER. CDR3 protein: CASSLSAGGLHEQYF. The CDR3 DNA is TGCGCCAGCAGCCTCTCAGCGGGAGGTCTCCACGAGCAGTACTTC.

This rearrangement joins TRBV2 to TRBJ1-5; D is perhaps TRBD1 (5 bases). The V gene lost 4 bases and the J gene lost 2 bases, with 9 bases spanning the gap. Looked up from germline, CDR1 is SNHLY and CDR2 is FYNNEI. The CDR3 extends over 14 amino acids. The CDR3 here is CASSASGRNQPQHF. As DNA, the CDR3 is TGTGCCAGCAGTGCTTCAGGGCGCAATCAGCCCCAGCATTTT.